The next 3 T cell receptor beta chains were all read from a single sample in a study of a mutant IDH1 vaccine in newly diagnosed glioma. These receptors are not linked to any known antigen. The time point was: week 35, safety follow-up. It was 300 ug of mutant IDH1 20-mer peptide that made up each vaccine dose, given with topical imiquimod. Sequencing used immunoSEQ multiplex PCR; TCRdb keeps in-frame clones, though not all of them. The sample consists of about 56,000 clones, about 86% of them appearing once. The sample was PBMCs, taken from a glioma patient whose treatment included an IDH1 peptide vaccine. The receptors were gathered from a man aged 35 to 55 with glioma.

This clone turned up a few times. The chain combines TRBV18 with TRBJ1-1; TRBD1 might be the D (5 bases). The CDR3 runs 16 residues. V was trimmed by 3 bases and J by 1 base, leaving 15 bases between them. CDR1 is KGHSH, CDR2 LQKENI, per germline. The CDR3 sequence: CASSPSPLGPNTEAFF. As DNA, the CDR3 is TGTGCCAGCTCACCGTCTCCGTTGGGGCCGAACACTGAAGCTTTCTTT.

The chain employs TRBV28 and TRBJ1-2; D not resolved. The CDR3 sequence is 13 residues long. The germline gives CDR1 MDHEN, CDR2 SYDVKM. Trimming took off 5 bases at V and 7 bases at J, with 14 bases between the two ends. The CDR3 coding sequence is TGTGCCAGCAGTGGAGGGAACTGGAGTGGCTACACCTTC. This sequence encodes CASSGGNWSGYTF.

This CDR3 reads CASPSGTGRDTQYF. The DNA of the CDR3 is TGCGCCAGCCCGTCCGGAACCGGGAGGGATACGCAGTATTTT. This chain uses TRBV10-1 with TRBJ2-3; 7 bases fit TRBD2. Germline values: CDR1 WNHNN, CDR2 SYGVQD (reference sequence). V dropped 8 bases and J dropped 6; count of bases not matched to a gene: 11. This CDR3 is 14 amino acids long.